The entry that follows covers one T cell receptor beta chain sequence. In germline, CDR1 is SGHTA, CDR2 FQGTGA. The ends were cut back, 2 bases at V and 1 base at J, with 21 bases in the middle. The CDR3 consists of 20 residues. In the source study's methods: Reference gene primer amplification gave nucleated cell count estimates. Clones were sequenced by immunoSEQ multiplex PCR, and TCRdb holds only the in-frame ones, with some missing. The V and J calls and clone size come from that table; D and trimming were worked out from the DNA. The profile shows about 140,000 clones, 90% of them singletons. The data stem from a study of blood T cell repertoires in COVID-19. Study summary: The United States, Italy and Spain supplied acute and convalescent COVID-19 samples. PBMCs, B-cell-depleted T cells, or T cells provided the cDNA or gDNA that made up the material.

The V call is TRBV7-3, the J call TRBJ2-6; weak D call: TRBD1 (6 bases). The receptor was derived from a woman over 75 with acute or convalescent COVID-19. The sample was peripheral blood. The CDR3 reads CASSLGSLGRGWSGANVLTF. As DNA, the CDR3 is TGTGCCAGCAGCTTAGGGTCCCTCGGCAGGGGTTGGTCTGGGGCCAACGTCCTGACTTTC.